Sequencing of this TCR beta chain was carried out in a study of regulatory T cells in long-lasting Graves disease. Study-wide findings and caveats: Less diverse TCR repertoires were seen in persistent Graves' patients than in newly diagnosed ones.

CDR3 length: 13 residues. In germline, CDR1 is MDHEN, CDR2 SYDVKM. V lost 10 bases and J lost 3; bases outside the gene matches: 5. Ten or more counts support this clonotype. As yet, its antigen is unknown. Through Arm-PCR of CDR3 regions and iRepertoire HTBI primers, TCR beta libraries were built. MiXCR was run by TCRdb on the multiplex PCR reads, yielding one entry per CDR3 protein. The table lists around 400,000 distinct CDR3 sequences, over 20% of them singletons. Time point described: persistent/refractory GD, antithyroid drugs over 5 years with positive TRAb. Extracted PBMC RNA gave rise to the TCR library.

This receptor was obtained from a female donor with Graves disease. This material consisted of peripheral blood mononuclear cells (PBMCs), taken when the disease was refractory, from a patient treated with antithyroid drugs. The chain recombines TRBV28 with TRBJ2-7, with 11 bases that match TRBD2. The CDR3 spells CATRTSGLYEQYF. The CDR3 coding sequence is TGTGCCACCCGGACTAGCGGGCTCTACGAGCAGTACTTC.